A single sample is the source of the 23 T cell receptor beta chains below, sequenced in a study of memory CD4+ T cells and cytomegalovirus serostatus (dated by TCRdb to the late 2010s). Single viable CD3+CD4+CD8-CD45RO+ cells were sorted as memory CD4+ T cells on a FACSAria II. Libraries were prepared through the immunoSEQ multiplex PCR assay. TCRdb holds this immuneACCESS table with in-frame rearrangements only. Some clones are missing; in checked studies, unresolved V genes explain under half, and the rest has no known cause. The sample records tens of thousands of clones, over 70% of which are singletons. The ten largest clones represent approximately 0.68% of the sample. The sample was memory CD4+ T cells from blood. Every receptor here comes from an adult in good health and CMV-seronegative.

The chain has TRBV9 and TRBJ1-6, with TRBD1 matching 11 bases. This CDR3 has 16 amino acids. The V segment lost 3 bases and the J segment 14 bases; nucleotides outside the gene matches: 13. Germline lookup yields CDR1 SGDLS and CDR2 YYNGEE. The CDR3: CASSAAGTGGGRALHF. For the CDR3, the DNA is TGTGCCAGCAGCGCCGCAGGGACAGGGGGAGGTAGGGCCCTCCACTTT.

The rearrangement joins TRBV10-1 to TRBJ2-7; no clear D. Trimming removed 3 bases from V and 1 base from J, with 10 bases in between. The length of the CDR3 is 14 residues. Germline loops: CDR1 WNHNN, CDR2 SYGVQD (reference sequence). The CDR3 region has the DNA TGCGCCAGCAGTGATGAACAGAGATCCTACGAGCAGTACTTC. It yields the protein CASSDEQRSYEQYF.

The CDR3 DNA reads as TGCAGCGTTGTGGGAACCGGGACCGCTGCCTACGAGCAGTACTTC. It translates to CSVVGTGTAAYEQYF. J is TRBJ2-7 and V is TRBV29-1, with D possibly called TRBD1 or TRBD2 (5 bases each). The CDR3 runs 15 residues. The V gene lost 4 bases and the J gene lost 2 bases, with 18 bases spanning the gap. CDR1 is SQVTM and CDR2 is ANQGSEA in the germline V gene.

This clone showed up just a few times. The rearrangement joins TRBV18 to TRBJ1-4; D not resolved. The CDR3 totals 13 residues. V was pared by 9 bases and J by 0 bases, with 8 bases between. Germline CDR1 and CDR2: KGHSH and LQKENI. Written as DNA, the CDR3 is TGTGCCAGTCGATATACAACTAATGAAAAACTGTTTTTT. It codes for CASRYTTNEKLFF.

The chain employs TRBV6-5 and TRBJ1-2; TRBD1 might be the D (6 bases). This CDR3 contains 14 residues. The V gene lost 8 bases and the J gene lost 2 bases, with 15 bases spanning the gap. In germline, CDR1 is MNHEY, CDR2 SVGAGI. CDR3 amino acids: CASLAGQTNYGYTF. DNA of the CDR3: TGTGCCAGCCTAGCCGGACAGACCAACTATGGCTACACCTTC.

This chain links TRBV7-8 with TRBJ2-1, with TRBD2 matching over 7 bases. This CDR3 spans 14 amino acids. Looked up from germline, CDR1 is SGHVS and CDR2 is FQNEAQ. J gave up 8 bases and V 3 bases, and 7 bases lay outside the gene matches. CDR3 sequence reads: CASSFQTSRYEQFF. The CDR3 DNA follows: TGTGCCAGCAGCTTTCAGACTAGCCGCTATGAGCAGTTCTTC.

CDR3 in DNA: TGTGCCAGCAGTGACGGCCGGATCCCTGGAAACACCATATATTTT. The encoded protein is CASSDGRIPGNTIYF. V gene TRBV6-1 combines with J gene TRBJ1-3; D uncertain. The germline V gene has CDR1 MNHNS and CDR2 SASEGT. The germline V and J ends were trimmed by 3 bases and 2 bases, with 11 bases remaining between them. The CDR3 consists of 15 residues.

The chain uses TRBV10-3 and TRBJ1-1, with 7 bases that match TRBD1. Germline CDR1 ENHRY, CDR2 SYGVKD. The junction had 3 bases not matched to a gene; V was cut back by 4 bases and J by 1 base. This CDR3 has 14 residues. CDR3 DNA sequence: TGTGCCATCAGTGGAAGGACAGGGAACACTGAAGCTTTCTTT. Translated, it gives CAISGRTGNTEAFF.

The CDR3 nucleotides are TGTGCCAGCTCAGTGGACAGGGGAAATTCACCCCTCCACTTT. Translating gives CASSVDRGNSPLHF. V is TRBV18 and J is TRBJ1-6; 9 bases map to TRBD1. Germline CDR1 reads KGHSH; CDR2 reads LQKENI. This CDR3 region has 14 residues. V lost 5 bases and J lost 7; bases outside the gene matches: 3.

The chain combines TRBV7-3 with TRBJ2-3; D unclear. CDR3 size: 14 residues. Germline CDR1 SGHTA, CDR2 FQGTGA. The V end was cut by 4 bases, the J end by 0 bases, with 8 bases between. CDR3 in amino acids: CASSSGPSTDTQYF. CDR3 bases: TGTGCCAGCAGCTCCGGACCTAGCACAGATACGCAGTATTTT.

This chain uses TRBV4-3 with TRBJ2-2, with 12 positions matching TRBD2. The length of the CDR3 is 17 residues. Germline assignment: CDR1 LGHNA and CDR2 YSLEER. V dropped 4 bases and J dropped 7; count of bases not matched to a gene: 10. The CDR3 DNA reads as TGCGCCAGCAGCCTCCTCCTAGCGGGGGGGCCCGGCGGGGAGCTGTTTTTT. The encoded protein is CASSLLLAGGPGGELFF.

The chain has TRBV5-1 and TRBJ1-2, with D possibly matching TRBD1 (5 bases). The germline V gene has CDR1 SGHRS and CDR2 YFSETQ. The CDR3 is 14 amino acids. The V and J ends lost 1 base and 6 bases respectively, with 13 bases between them. CDR3 amino acids: CASSLSGGANGYTF. As DNA, the CDR3 is TGCGCCAGCAGCTTGTCCGGGGGAGCGAATGGCTACACCTTC.

The CDR3 protein is CASRPLGGQTQYF. The CDR3 nucleotides are TGTGCCAGCAGGCCTTTGGGTGGGCAGACCCAGTACTTC. The chain combines TRBV6-5 with TRBJ2-5; D is uncertain. The ends were cut back, 6 bases at V and 6 bases at J, with 14 bases in the middle. The CDR3 length is 13 residues. In germline, CDR1 is MNHEY, CDR2 SVGAGI.

V is TRBV7-2 and J is TRBJ1-3; possibly TRBD1 for D (6 bases). The CDR3 loop spans 16 amino acids. V was cut by 5 bases and J by 0 bases, with 14 bases left in between. Germline V gene lookup returns CDR1 SGHTA and CDR2 FQGNSA. CDR3 bases: TGTGCCAGCAGCCCCGGGACATCGAGCTCTGGAAACACCATATATTTT. Protein product: CASSPGTSSSGNTIYF.

Only a few counts were recorded for this clone. The CDR3 sequence is CASSLGDRNQPQHF. CDR3 nucleotide sequence: TGCGCCAGCAGCTTGGGGGACAGGAATCAGCCCCAGCATTTT. The chain carries TRBV5-1 and TRBJ1-5, with 8 nucleotides matching TRBD1. Germline assignment: CDR1 SGHRS and CDR2 YFSETQ. The CDR3 sequence is 14 residues long. V trimming: 0 bases; J trimming: 4 bases; junction bases outside the gene matches: 0. The complete variable domain, with remaining parts taken from reference TRBV5-1 and TRBJ1-5, reads KAGVTQTPRYLIKTRGQQVTLSCSPISGHRSVSWYQQTPGQGLQFLFEYFSETQRNKGNFPGRFSGRQFSNSRSEMNVSTLELGDSALYLCASSLGDRNQPQHFGDGTRLSIL.

The chain couples TRBV20-1 to TRBJ1-1; D is undetermined. The CDR3 is 10 residues long. The ends were cut back, 6 bases at V and 7 bases at J, with 9 bases in the middle. The germline CDR1 and CDR2 sequences are DFQATT and SNEGSKA (reference sequence). CDR3 DNA: TGCAGTGCGGAAGCGGGTGAAGCTTTCTTT. It translates to CSAEAGEAFF.

This clone was picked up one time. V gene TRBV6-1 combines with J gene TRBJ1-3; D not resolved. This CDR3 has 12 residues. Germline V gives CDR1 MNHNS, CDR2 SASEGT. The V end was cut by 8 bases, the J end by 0 bases, with 5 bases between. The CDR3: CASHSSGNTIYF. The CDR3 DNA reads TGTGCCAGCCACAGCTCTGGAAACACCATATATTTT.

V usage is TRBV28 and J usage is TRBJ1-2; TRBD1 agrees at 10 bases. The germline gives CDR1 MDHEN, CDR2 SYDVKM. This CDR3 has 15 amino acids. Trimming removed 6 bases from V and 4 bases from J; junction bases left unmatched: 8. The CDR3 loop reads CASSGPGQGSYGYTF. The CDR3 DNA reads TGTGCCAGCAGCGGCCCGGGACAGGGGTCCTATGGCTACACCTTC.

This clone has just one count. This sequence joins TRBV7-5 and TRBJ2-7; the table calls TRBD2, which could not be checked here. TRBV7-5 is deemed a pseudogene. The CDR3 totals 14 residues. The CDR3 spells CARSPQGGDYEQYF. The CDR3 nucleotides read TGTGCCAGAAGCCCTCAAGGGGGGGACTACGAGCAGTACTTC.

This clone was seen a single time. The rearrangement uses TRBV10-3 and TRBJ2-2; either TRBD1 or TRBD2 may fit D (6 bases each). The germline V gene encodes CDR1 ENHRY and CDR2 SYGVKD. Trimming shortened V by 11 bases and J by 1 base, and 14 bases separated the two germline ends. The CDR3 covers 14 residues. CDR3 DNA: TGTGCCTCCCAGGGGCGGGGGAACACCGGGGAGCTGTTTTTT. It codes for CASQGRGNTGELFF.

The rearrangement links TRBV11-3 to TRBJ2-1; TRBD2 matches at 8 bases. V was clipped by 2 bases and J by 2 bases; unmatched bases: 2. Germline-derived CDR1 and CDR2 are SGHNT and YENEEA. CDR3 size: 15 residues. The CDR3 coding sequence is TGTGCCAGCAGCTTACAGCGGGGGACCTACAATGAGCAGTTCTTC. As protein: CASSLQRGTYNEQFF.

CDR3 amino acids: CASSPTRGNYGYTF. CDR3 sequence (DNA): TGTGCCAGCAGCCCTACCAGGGGAAACTATGGCTACACCTTC. J is TRBJ1-2 and V is TRBV11-3; a possible D gene is TRBD1 (6 bases). This CDR3 has 14 amino acids. Trimming shortened V by 5 bases and J by 2 bases, and 12 bases separated the two germline ends. Germline CDR1 is SGHNT and CDR2 is YENEEA.

The CDR3 spells CASSLAGGVETQYF. DNA for the CDR3: TGTGCCAGCAGCTTAGCTGGGGGGGTCGAGACCCAGTACTTC. The chain uses TRBV7-9 and TRBJ2-5; 7 bases line up with TRBD2. This CDR3 has 14 amino acids. CDR1 is SEHNR, CDR2 FQNEAQ, per germline (reference sequence). V shed 0 bases and J 5 bases; nucleotides not matched to a gene: 3.